This record covers a single TCR beta chain. Each participant's cohort was designated according to participant-reported clinical history. The sample is drawn from a study of blood T cell repertoires in COVID-19. Study-level background: The cDNA or gDNA used as material had been derived from T cells, B-cell-depleted T cells, or PBMCs.

This CDR3 has 16 residues. Germline V gene sequence: CDR1 SGHTA, CDR2 FQGNSA. V shed 0 bases, J shed 3 bases, and the junction held 6 bases outside the gene matches. This table comes from immunoSEQ multiplex PCR, and its TCRdb copy is limited to in-frame clones, with some not included. The table records 200,000 to 250,000 clones, 84% of them present only once. The TCR originated in a woman in her 40s who had recovered from COVID-19. The rearrangement links TRBV7-2 to TRBJ2-3, with 7 positions matching TRBD2. The sample taken for sequencing was PBMCs or T cells enriched from blood (not recorded which). The CDR3 is CASSLAWPSGTDTQYF. The CDR3 coding sequence is TGTGCCAGCAGCTTAGCGTGGCCTAGCGGAACAGATACGCAGTATTTT.